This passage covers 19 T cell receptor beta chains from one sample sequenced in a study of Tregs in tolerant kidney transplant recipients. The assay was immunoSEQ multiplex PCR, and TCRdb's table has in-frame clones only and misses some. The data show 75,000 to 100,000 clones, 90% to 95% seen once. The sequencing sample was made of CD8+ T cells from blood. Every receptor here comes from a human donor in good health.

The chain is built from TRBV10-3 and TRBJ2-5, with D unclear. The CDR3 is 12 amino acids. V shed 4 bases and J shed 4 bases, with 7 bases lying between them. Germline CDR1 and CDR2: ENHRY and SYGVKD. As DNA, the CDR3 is TGTGCCATCAGTGTTGAGATAGAGACCCAGTACTTC. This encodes CAISVEIETQYF.

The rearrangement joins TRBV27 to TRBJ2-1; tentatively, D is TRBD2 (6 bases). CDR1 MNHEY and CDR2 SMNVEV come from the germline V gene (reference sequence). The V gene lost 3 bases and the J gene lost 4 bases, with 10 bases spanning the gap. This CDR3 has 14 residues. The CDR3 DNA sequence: TGTGCCAGCAGTTTTTACGGGGGATACAATGAGCAGTTCTTC. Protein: CASSFYGGYNEQFF.

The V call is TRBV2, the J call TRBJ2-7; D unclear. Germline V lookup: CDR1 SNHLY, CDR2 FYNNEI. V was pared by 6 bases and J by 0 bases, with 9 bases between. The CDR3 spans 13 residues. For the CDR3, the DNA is TGTGCCAGCAGCCTTTGGGGCTCCTACGAGCAGTACTTC. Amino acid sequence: CASSLWGSYEQYF. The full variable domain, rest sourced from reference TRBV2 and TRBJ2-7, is EPEVTQTPSHQVTQMGQEVILRCVPISNHLYFYWYRQILGQKVEFLVSFYNNEISEKSEIFDDQFSVERPDGSNFTLKIRSTKLEDSAMYFCASSLWGSYEQYFGPGTRLTVT.

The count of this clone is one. CDR3 in DNA: TGCAGCGTTGGCGGCAGTTCGGGGTACGAGCAGTACTTC. As protein: CSVGGSSGYEQYF. The chain has TRBV29-1 and TRBJ2-7; possibly TRBD2 for D (5 bases). V lost 4 bases to trimming and J lost 4 bases, with 14 bases between them. Germline CDR1 is SQVTM and CDR2 is ANQGSEA. This CDR3 is built from 13 residues.

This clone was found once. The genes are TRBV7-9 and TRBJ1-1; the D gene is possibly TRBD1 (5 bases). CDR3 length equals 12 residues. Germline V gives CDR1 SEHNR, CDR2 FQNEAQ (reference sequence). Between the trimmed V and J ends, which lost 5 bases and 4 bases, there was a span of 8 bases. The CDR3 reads CASSGGFTEAFF. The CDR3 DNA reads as TGTGCCAGCAGCGGGGGGTTCACTGAAGCTTTCTTT.

The CDR3 protein is CASSSQGVTREKLFF. In nucleotides, the CDR3 is TGTGCCAGCAGCTCACAGGGAGTGACTAGGGAAAAACTGTTTTTT. The chain combines TRBV7-6 with TRBJ1-4, with a possible D match to TRBD1 (6 bases). The germline V gene has CDR1 SGHVS and CDR2 FNYEAQ. V was clipped by 4 bases and J by 8 bases, with 17 bases between them. The CDR3 is 15 residues long. Looking up the rest from reference TRBV7-6 and TRBJ1-4 gives the full variable domain: GAGVSQSPRYKVTKRGQDVALRCDPISGHVSLYWYRQALGQGPEFLTYFNYEAQQDKSGLPNDRFSAERPEGSISTLTIQRTEQRDSAMYRCASSSQGVTREKLFFGSGTQLSVL.

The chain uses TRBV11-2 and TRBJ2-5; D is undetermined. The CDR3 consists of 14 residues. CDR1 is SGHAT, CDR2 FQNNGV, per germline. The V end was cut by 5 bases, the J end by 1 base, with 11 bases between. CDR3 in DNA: TGTGCCAGCAGCAGAATTGATGGCCAAGAGACCCAGTACTTC. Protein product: CASSRIDGQETQYF. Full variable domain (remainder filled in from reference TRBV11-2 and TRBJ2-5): EAGVAQSPRYKIIEKRQSVAFWCNPISGHATLYWYQQILGQGPKLLIQFQNNGVVDDSQLPKDRFSAERLKGVDSTLKIQPAKLEDSAVYLCASSRIDGQETQYFGPGTRLLVL.

CDR3 nucleotides: TGTGCTAGTGGAGGGACAGGGGGCCCGAACACCGGGGAGCTGTTTTTT. Translating gives CASGGTGGPNTGELFF. The chain links TRBV12-5 to TRBJ2-2; 12 nucleotides match TRBD1. The CDR3 contains 16 residues. CDR1 LGHNT and CDR2 FRNRAP come from the germline V gene. V gave up 6 bases and J gave up 0 bases; unmatched junction bases: 2.

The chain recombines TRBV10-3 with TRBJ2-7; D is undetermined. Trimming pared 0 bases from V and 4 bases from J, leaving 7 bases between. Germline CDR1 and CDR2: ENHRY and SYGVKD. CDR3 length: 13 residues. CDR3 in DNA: TGTGCCATCAGTGAGTCGTCATCGTACGAGCAGTACTTC. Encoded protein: CAISESSSYEQYF.

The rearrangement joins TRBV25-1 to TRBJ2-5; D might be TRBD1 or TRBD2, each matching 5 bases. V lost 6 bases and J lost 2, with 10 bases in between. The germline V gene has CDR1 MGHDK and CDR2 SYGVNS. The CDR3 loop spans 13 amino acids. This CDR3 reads CASSGTAQETQYF. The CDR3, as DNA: TGTGCCAGCAGCGGGACGGCACAAGAGACCCAGTACTTC. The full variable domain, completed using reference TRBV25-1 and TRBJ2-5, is EADIYQTPRYLVIGTGKKITLECSQTMGHDKMYWYQQDPGMELHLIHYSYGVNSTEKGDLSSESTVSRIRTEHFPLTLESARPSHTSQYLCASSGTAQETQYFGPGTRLLVL.

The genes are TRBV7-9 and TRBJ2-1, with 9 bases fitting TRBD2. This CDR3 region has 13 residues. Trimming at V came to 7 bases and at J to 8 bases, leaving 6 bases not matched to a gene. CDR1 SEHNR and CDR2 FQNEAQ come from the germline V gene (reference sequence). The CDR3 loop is CASISGGRHEQFF. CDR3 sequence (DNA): TGTGCCAGCATCAGCGGGGGGAGGCATGAGCAGTTCTTC.

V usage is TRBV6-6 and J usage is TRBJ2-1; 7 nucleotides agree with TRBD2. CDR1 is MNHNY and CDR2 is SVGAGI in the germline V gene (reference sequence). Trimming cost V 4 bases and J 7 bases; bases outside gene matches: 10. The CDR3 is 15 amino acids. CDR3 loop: CASSSYGGNLNEQFF. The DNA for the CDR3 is TGTGCCAGCAGTTCTTACGGGGGGAACCTAAATGAGCAGTTCTTC.

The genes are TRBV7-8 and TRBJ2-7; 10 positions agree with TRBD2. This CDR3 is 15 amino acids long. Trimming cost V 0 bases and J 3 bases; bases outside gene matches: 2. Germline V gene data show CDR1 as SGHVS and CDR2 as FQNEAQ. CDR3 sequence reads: CASSLAPSGSYEQYF. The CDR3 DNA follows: TGTGCCAGCAGCTTAGCCCCTAGCGGGAGCTACGAGCAGTACTTC.

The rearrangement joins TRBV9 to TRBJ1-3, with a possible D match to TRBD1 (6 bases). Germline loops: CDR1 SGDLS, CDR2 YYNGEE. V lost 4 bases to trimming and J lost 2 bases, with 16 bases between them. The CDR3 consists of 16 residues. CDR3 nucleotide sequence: TGTGCCAGCAGCCGTGGGGGGGCGCAGGCTGGAAACACCATATATTTT. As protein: CASSRGGAQAGNTIYF.

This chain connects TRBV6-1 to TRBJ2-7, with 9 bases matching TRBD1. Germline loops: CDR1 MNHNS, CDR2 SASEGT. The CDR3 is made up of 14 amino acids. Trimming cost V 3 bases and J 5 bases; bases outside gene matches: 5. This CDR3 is CASSDLRDRDEQYF. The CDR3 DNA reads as TGTGCCAGCAGTGACCTGCGGGACAGGGACGAGCAGTACTTC.

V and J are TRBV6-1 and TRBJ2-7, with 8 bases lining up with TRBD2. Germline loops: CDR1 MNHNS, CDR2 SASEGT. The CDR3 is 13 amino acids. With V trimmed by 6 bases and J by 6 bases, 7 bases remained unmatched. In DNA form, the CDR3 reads TGTGCCAGCAGCCTCGCGGGGGGTAGCGAGCAGTACTTC. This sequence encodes CASSLAGGSEQYF.

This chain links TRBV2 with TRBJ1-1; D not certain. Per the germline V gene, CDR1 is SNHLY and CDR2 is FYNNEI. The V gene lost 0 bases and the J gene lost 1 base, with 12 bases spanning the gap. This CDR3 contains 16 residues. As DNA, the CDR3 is TGTGCCAGCAGTGAAGCGGATAGGAGTGGGAACACTGAAGCTTTCTTT. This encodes CASSEADRSGNTEAFF.

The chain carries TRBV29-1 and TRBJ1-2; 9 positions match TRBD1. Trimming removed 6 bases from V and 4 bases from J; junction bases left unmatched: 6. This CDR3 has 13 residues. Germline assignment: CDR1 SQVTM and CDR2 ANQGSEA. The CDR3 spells CSVPGQGSYGYTF. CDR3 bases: TGCAGCGTCCCCGGACAGGGGAGCTATGGCTACACCTTC. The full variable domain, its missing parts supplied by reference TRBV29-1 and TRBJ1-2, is SAVISQKPSRDICQRGTSLTIQCQVDSQVTMMFWYRQQPGQSLTLIATANQGSEATYESGFVIDKFPISRPNLTFSTLTVSNMSPEDSSIYLCSVPGQGSYGYTFGSGTRLTVV.

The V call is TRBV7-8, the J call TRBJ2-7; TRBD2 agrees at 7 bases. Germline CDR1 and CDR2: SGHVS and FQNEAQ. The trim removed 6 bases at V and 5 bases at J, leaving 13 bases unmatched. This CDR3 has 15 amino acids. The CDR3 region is CASSQTGDYYDEQYF. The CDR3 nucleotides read TGTGCCAGCAGTCAAACTGGGGACTACTACGACGAGCAGTACTTC.